Listed below are T cell receptor beta chains from one sample, sequenced in a study of technical replicates of blood from a handful of donors. Here immunoSEQ multiplex PCR was the method, and the copy in TCRdb shows in-frame clones only, minus some. The table shows fewer than 80,000 clones, with approximately 86% occurring only once. The sample was PBMCs. These TCRs come from a human donor in good health. Some clones in this sample may be carry-over from other donors' samples. Each CDR3 is given with its conserved first and last residue. A D gene is named only where the DNA matches it firmly. Expanded clones are given a class, and other clones once, few, many or no size at all.

CDR3 length: 17; D gene: NA; V gene: TRBV7-8; clone size: NA; J gene: TRBJ2-5; CDR3 protein: CASSLDNRVLRGETQYF; CDR3 DNA: TGTGCCAGCAGCTTAGACAACAGGGTTTTAAGGGGGGAGACCCAGTACTTC
CDR3 length: 12; D gene: NA; V gene: TRBV4-2; clone size: NA; J gene: TRBJ1-1; CDR3 protein: CASSQSYTEAFF; CDR3 DNA: TGTGCCAGCAGCCAATCCTACACTGAAGCTTTCTTT
CDR3 length: 15; D gene: TRBD1; V gene: TRBV2; clone size: NA; J gene: TRBJ1-5; CDR3 protein: CASKSDRGPNQPQHF; CDR3 DNA: TGTGCCAGCAAATCTGACAGGGGGCCCAATCAGCCCCAGCATTTT
CDR3 length: 13; D gene: TRBD1; V gene: TRBV18; clone size: NA; J gene: TRBJ1-1; CDR3 protein: CASRGQGNTEAFF; CDR3 DNA: TGTGCCAGCCGTGGACAGGGGAACACTGAAGCTTTCTTT
CDR3 length: 15; D gene: NA; V gene: TRBV7-3; clone size: NA; J gene: TRBJ2-7; CDR3 protein: CASSLIGGTTSEQYF; CDR3 DNA: TGTGCCAGCAGCTTAATCGGCGGGACGACCTCCGAGCAGTACTTC
CDR3 length: 13; D gene: TRBD2; V gene: TRBV6-4; clone size: NA; J gene: TRBJ2-1; CDR3 protein: CASSARAGVLQFF; CDR3 DNA: TGTGCCAGCAGTGCTCGGGCGGGAGTATTGCAGTTCTTC
CDR3 length: 15; D gene: NA; V gene: TRBV9; clone size: NA; J gene: TRBJ2-6; CDR3 protein: CASSPRPSGANVLTF; CDR3 DNA: TGTGCCAGCAGCCCGCGGCCCTCTGGGGCCAACGTCCTGACTTTC
CDR3 length: 18; D gene: NA; V gene: TRBV9; clone size: once; J gene: TRBJ2-2; CDR3 protein: CASSVAVSEAGDTGELFF; CDR3 DNA: TGTGCCAGCAGCGTAGCTGTGTCGGAGGCCGGGGACACCGGGGAGCTGTTTTTT
CDR3 length: 13; D gene: NA; V gene: TRBV7-9; clone size: once; J gene: TRBJ2-7; CDR3 protein: CATSDQGMNEQYF; CDR3 DNA: TGTGCCACCTCCGACCAGGGTATGAACGAGCAGTACTTC
CDR3 length: 14; D gene: TRBD1; V gene: TRBV7-8; clone size: NA; J gene: TRBJ1-2; CDR3 protein: CASSLGDRFYGYTF; CDR3 DNA: TGTGCCAGCAGCTTAGGGGACAGGTTTTATGGCTACACCTTC
CDR3 length: 16; D gene: NA; V gene: TRBV5-4; clone size: few; J gene: TRBJ2-4; CDR3 protein: CASSLRESPTKNIQYF; CDR3 DNA: TGTGCCAGCAGCTTGAGGGAGTCACCCACCAAAAACATTCAGTACTTC
CDR3 length: 16; D gene: NA; V gene: TRBV19; clone size: NA; J gene: TRBJ1-2; CDR3 protein: CARTDHHGGTSWNYTF; CDR3 DNA: TGTGCCAGGACCGACCACCACGGAGGGACCTCATGGAACTACACCTTC
CDR3 length: 13; D gene: NA; V gene: TRBV25-1; clone size: NA; J gene: TRBJ2-5; CDR3 protein: CASSGQGLKTQYF; CDR3 DNA: TGTGCCAGCAGCGGACAGGGACTAAAGACCCAGTACTTC
CDR3 length: 13; D gene: TRBD1; V gene: TRBV30; clone size: NA; J gene: TRBJ1-1; CDR3 protein: CARTGTMNTEAFF; CDR3 DNA: TGTGCCCGGACAGGGACTATGAACACTGAAGCTTTCTTT
CDR3 length: 16; D gene: NA; V gene: TRBV9; clone size: NA; J gene: TRBJ2-1; CDR3 protein: CASSVVIISSYNEQFF; CDR3 DNA: TGTGCCAGCAGCGTAGTTATAATTAGCTCCTACAATGAGCAGTTCTTC
CDR3 length: 14; D gene: NA; V gene: TRBV7-3; clone size: NA; J gene: TRBJ2-3; CDR3 protein: CASSLASPTDTQYF; CDR3 DNA: TGTGCCAGCAGCTTAGCTAGTCCCACAGATACGCAGTATTTT
CDR3 length: 16; D gene: NA; V gene: TRBV5-1; clone size: NA; J gene: TRBJ1-1; CDR3 protein: CASSLNSWQGNTEAFF; CDR3 DNA: TGCGCCAGCAGCTTGAACTCGTGGCAGGGTAACACTGAAGCTTTCTTT
CDR3 length: 18; D gene: TRBD1; V gene: TRBV11-2; clone size: once; J gene: TRBJ1-3; CDR3 protein: CASSLDTRQGPSGNTIYF; CDR3 DNA: TGTGCCAGCAGCTTAGATACGAGACAGGGACCCTCTGGAAACACCATATATTTT
CDR3 length: 12; D gene: NA; V gene: TRBV6-6; clone size: NA; J gene: TRBJ1-1; CDR3 protein: CASSYRNTEAFF; CDR3 DNA: TGTGCCAGCAGTTATAGGAACACTGAAGCTTTCTTT
CDR3 length: 14; D gene: NA; V gene: TRBV18; clone size: once; J gene: TRBJ1-4; CDR3 protein: CASSQQGLGEKLFF; CDR3 DNA: TGTGCCAGCTCACAACAGGGTTTGGGCGAAAAACTGTTTTTT
CDR3 length: 15; D gene: NA; V gene: TRBV30; clone size: NA; J gene: TRBJ1-6; CDR3 protein: CAWTITVAGNSPLHF; CDR3 DNA: TGTGCCTGGACCATTACGGTGGCAGGGAATTCACCCCTCCACTTT
CDR3 length: 14; D gene: TRBD1; V gene: TRBV5-1; clone size: NA; J gene: TRBJ1-5; CDR3 protein: CASSLGQGDQPQHF; CDR3 DNA: TGCGCCAGCAGCCTAGGACAGGGGGATCAGCCCCAGCATTTT
CDR3 length: 20; D gene: TRBD2; V gene: TRBV4-1; clone size: NA; J gene: TRBJ2-2; CDR3 protein: CASSQGVGLAGGRGTGELFF; CDR3 DNA: TGCGCCAGCAGCCAAGGTGTGGGACTAGCGGGGGGGCGTGGGACCGGGGAGCTGTTTTTT
CDR3 length: 15; D gene: TRBD2; V gene: TRBV4-2; clone size: NA; J gene: TRBJ2-7; CDR3 protein: CASSPTSGRIYEQYF; CDR3 DNA: TGTGCCAGCAGCCCTACTAGCGGGAGAATCTACGAGCAGTACTTC
CDR3 length: 15; D gene: TRBD2; V gene: TRBV5-8; clone size: once; J gene: TRBJ2-3; CDR3 protein: CASSFRDYSQDTQYF; CDR3 DNA: TGTGCCAGCAGCTTTCGGGACTACTCACAGGATACGCAGTATTTT